This T cell receptor (beta chain) is from a study of T cells in Graves' hyperthyroidism and ophthalmopathy. Amplified TCR beta CDR3 regions came from RNA transcripts. An initial round of RT-PCR targeting the TCR CDR3 relied on the HTBI primer set. In TCRdb, the multiplex PCR reads were re-called with MiXCR into one record per CDR3 protein. The sample consists of 350,000 to 400,000 distinct CDR3 sequences, approximately 20% of them appearing once. Trimming stripped 0 bases from V and 4 bases from J, with 16 bases between. Germline CDR1 reads LNHNV; CDR2 reads YYDKDF (reference sequence). The CDR3 consists of 17 residues. Not enrolled were patients with uncontrolled infection, other autoimmune disease, pregnancy or lactation. This clonotype was counted at least ten times.

This TCR derives from a woman in her late teens or twenties with Graves' hyperthyroidism. The sample taken for sequencing was blood. The rearrangement uses TRBV15 and TRBJ1-5; the D gene is possibly TRBD1 (6 bases). CDR3 sequence reads: CATSRDRGGARNQPQHF. The CDR3, as DNA: TGTGCCACCAGCAGAGATCGGGGGGGGGCGAGAAATCAGCCCCAGCATTTT.